This passage covers 16 T cell receptor beta chains from one sample sequenced in a study of shared clonotypes between healthy human individuals (TCRdb year 2020). Library prep was done by the immunoSEQ multiplex PCR assay. The immuneACCESS repertoire file appears here via TCRdb, limited to in-frame rearrangements. These files lack a portion of the clones; in checked studies, under half of the deficit traces to unresolved V genes, and the cause of the others is not known. In all, the sample holds approximately 1.5 million clones, and 98% of those were seen once. The ten most abundant clones make up over 0.3% of the sample. Material: naive CD4+ T cells sorted from blood. The cell subset or site label, read with the paper, signifies: CD45RA+ positively selected. These receptors were taken from a man aged 25-40 years in good health.

The DNA for the CDR3 is TGCAGCATCATGACTAGCGGAGTTGCCTACGAGCAGTACTTC. This sequence encodes CSIMTSGVAYEQYF. V gene TRBV29-1 combines with J gene TRBJ2-7, with 9 bases aligning to TRBD2. Germline lookup yields CDR1 SQVTM and CDR2 ANQGSEA. Trimming took 8 bases from V and 2 from J; bases not matched to a gene: 10. This CDR3 spans 14 amino acids.

This clone showed up just once. The chain recombines TRBV7-2 with TRBJ1-5; unclear D gene. The CDR3 runs 15 residues. Germline V gene sequence: CDR1 SGHTA, CDR2 FQGNSA. Trimming left V 4 bases short and J 4 bases short, with 14 bases between. The CDR3 region is CASSSRRRGNQPQHF. The CDR3 nucleotides are TGTGCCAGCAGCTCCCGTCGCCGGGGAAATCAGCCCCAGCATTTT.

The V call is TRBV2, the J call TRBJ2-3; D not certain. This CDR3 contains 12 residues. V lost 7 bases, J lost 0 bases, and 5 bases lay in between. CDR1 is SNHLY and CDR2 is FYNNEI in the germline V gene. Written as DNA, the CDR3 is TGTGCCAGCACTTTAAGCACAGATACGCAGTATTTT. It yields the protein CASTLSTDTQYF.

The chain is built from TRBV5-1 and TRBJ2-7; 8 bases match TRBD2. CDR3 length equals 15 residues. The germline V gene encodes CDR1 SGHRS and CDR2 YFSETQ. The V and J ends lost 4 bases and 0 bases, in that order; junction bases with no gene match: 6. This CDR3 reads CASSGAGEHSYEQYF. Written as DNA, the CDR3 is TGCGCCAGCAGCGGAGCGGGAGAACACTCCTACGAGCAGTACTTC.

The rearrangement uses TRBV7-8 and TRBJ2-1; 12 bases fit TRBD2. From germline, CDR1 is SGHVS and CDR2 FQNEAQ. This CDR3 has 18 residues. With 1 base clipped from V and 6 bases from J, the junction kept 10 bases outside the gene matches. CDR3 DNA sequence: TGTGCCAGCAGCTTAGTCGTCCTTGGACTAGCGGGGACCAATGAGCAGTTCTTC. Translation gives CASSLVVLGLAGTNEQFF. Based on the CDR3 plus reference TRBV7-8 and TRBJ2-1, the full variable domain is GAGVSQSPRYKVAKRGQDVALRCDPISGHVSLFWYQQALGQGPEFLTYFQNEAQLDKSGLPSDRFFAERPEGSVSTLKIQRTQQEDSAVYLCASSLVVLGLAGTNEQFFGPGTRLTVL.

This clone was observed a single time. This rearrangement joins TRBV11-2 to TRBJ2-7, with a possible D match to TRBD2 (5 bases). Germline CDR1 and CDR2: SGHAT and FQNNGV. Trimming removed 1 base from V and 3 bases from J, with 13 bases in between. This CDR3 spans 15 amino acids. The CDR3 is CASSLGPEGLYEQYF. CDR3 coding DNA: TGTGCCAGCAGCTTAGGGCCCGAAGGACTCTACGAGCAGTACTTC.

Only one count was recorded for this clone. The chain joins TRBV5-5 to TRBJ2-5; 7 nucleotides line up with TRBD1. V was clipped by 3 bases and J by 4 bases; unmatched bases: 12. The CDR3 loop spans 16 amino acids. CDR1 SGHKS and CDR2 YYEKEE come from the germline V gene (reference sequence). The DNA for the CDR3 is TGTGCCAGCAGCTACTTGATACAGGGGTTGGGAGAGACCCAGTACTTC. This translates into CASSYLIQGLGETQYF.

Only one count was recorded for this clone. The rearrangement joins TRBV18 to TRBJ2-7; D not resolved. Trimming shortened V by 3 bases and J by 4 bases, and 16 bases separated the two germline ends. Per the germline V gene, CDR1 is KGHSH and CDR2 is LQKENI. The CDR3 totals 15 residues. The CDR3 sequence is CASSPQQPMDYEQYF. The CDR3 DNA reads TGTGCCAGCTCACCTCAGCAACCAATGGATTACGAGCAGTACTTC.

J is TRBJ2-1 and V is TRBV7-2; D gene ambiguous. Trimming removed 3 bases at V and 2 bases at J, with 11 bases between. CDR1 SGHTA and CDR2 FQGNSA come from the germline V gene. The CDR3 has 15 residues. CDR3 sequence reads: CASSFGPITYNEQFF. The CDR3 coding sequence is TGTGCCAGCAGCTTTGGGCCTATTACCTACAATGAGCAGTTCTTC.

This clone was detected once. The rearrangement joins TRBV7-2 to TRBJ2-2; D remains unclear. Germline V gives CDR1 SGHTA, CDR2 FQGNSA. The CDR3 has 15 amino acids. V was clipped by 5 bases and J by 4 bases, with 14 bases between them. This CDR3 reads CASSLSGSRTGELFF. DNA for the CDR3: TGTGCCAGCAGCCTATCGGGCAGCCGCACCGGGGAGCTGTTTTTT.

In the case of this clone: Distinct nucleotide sequences in the sample also encode this CDR3. The chain couples TRBV29-1 to TRBJ1-5; possible D gene TRBD1, 6 bases. The germline gives CDR1 SQVTM, CDR2 ANQGSEA. Trimming pared 4 bases from V and 4 bases from J, leaving 8 bases between. The CDR3 runs to 12 residues. In DNA form, the CDR3 reads TGCAGCGTTGGTCAGGGGAATCAGCCCCAGCATTTT. Translated: CSVGQGNQPQHF.

J is TRBJ1-4 and V is TRBV9, with D uncertain. Germline CDR1 SGDLS, CDR2 YYNGEE. This CDR3 is built from 14 residues. V was pared by 4 bases and J by 1 base, with 8 bases between. The CDR3: CASSPRRTNEKLFF. CDR3 sequence (DNA): TGTGCCAGCAGCCCCCGGAGAACTAATGAAAAACTGTTTTTT.

The V gene is TRBV7-9, the J gene TRBJ2-5, with TRBD2 matching 8 bases. The CDR3 is made up of 15 amino acids. Germline V lookup: CDR1 SEHNR, CDR2 FQNEAQ (reference sequence). Trimming at V came to 3 bases and at J to 1 base, leaving 4 bases not matched to a gene. The CDR3 loop reads CASSFWREVQETQYF. The CDR3 DNA is TGTGCCAGCAGCTTCTGGCGGGAGGTCCAAGAGACCCAGTACTTC.

The V call is TRBV7-8, the J call TRBJ2-6, with TRBD1 as a possible D gene (6 bases). CDR3 length equals 18 residues. Trimming cost V 4 bases and J 0 bases, with 16 bases left between them. Germline V CDR1 and CDR2: SGHVS, FQNEAQ. The CDR3 sequence is CASSYRRTATSGANVLTF. The CDR3 DNA follows: TGTGCCAGCAGCTATCGCCGGACAGCGACCTCTGGGGCCAACGTCCTGACTTTC.

The chain employs TRBV6-4 and TRBJ2-1; 16 bases are shared with TRBD2. V gave up 5 bases and J gave up 7 bases; unmatched junction bases: 14. CDR1 and CDR2 from the germline V gene are MRHNA and SNTAGT. CDR3 length: 19 residues. CDR3 bases: TGTGCCAGCAGTCCACGACCGGGACTAGCGGGAGGGCCTCCTAATGAGCAGTTCTTC. Amino acid sequence: CASSPRPGLAGGPPNEQFF.

The rearrangement uses TRBV18 and TRBJ2-7; D is unclear. This CDR3 is built from 14 residues. Germline V gene data show CDR1 as KGHSH and CDR2 as LQKENI. V lost 2 bases and J 2 bases, leaving 10 bases between the germline ends. The CDR3 protein is CASSPIPKPYEQYF. CDR3 sequence (DNA): TGTGCCAGCTCACCAATTCCGAAACCCTACGAGCAGTACTTC.